This T cell receptor (beta chain) was profiled in a study of metastatic and nonmetastatic thyroid tumors. In the study overall: Blood and tumor or nodule tissue repertoires from malignant and benign thyroid patients were compared. Study conclusions and caveats: For both blood and tumor, malignant thyroid tumors reportedly showed significantly higher TCR beta diversity than benign nodules did.

Of note for this clone: Its antigen is currently unknown.

Patients underwent thyroid surgery, and none had received any treatment before it. CDR1 and CDR2 from the germline V gene are LNHDA and SQIVND (reference sequence). Trimming removed 1 base from V and 1 base from J; junction bases left unmatched: 2. The CDR3 is 16 amino acids. Original processing notes: The distant-metastasis classifier for papillary thyroid cancer was built from CDR3 differences across clinicopathological groups. TCRdb re-called the PCR reads through MiXCR. TCRdb's processing, not the authors' own work, is the source of the V and J calls. Of about 48,000 clones in the sample, around 20% were seen once.

This receptor was obtained from a male donor with papillary thyroid cancer or a benign thyroid nodule (not recorded which). Some clones in this sample may be carry-over from other donors' samples. Input material: blood. This chain links TRBV19 with TRBJ1-5, with 9 bases aligning to TRBD1. CDR3 DNA: TGTGCCAGTAGTATAGTACAGGGGGCAAGCAATCAGCCCCAGCATTTT. Its translation: CASSIVQGASNQPQHF.